This TCR beta chain was retrieved from a study of cytomegalovirus exposure and HLA in healthy donors. General study findings and limits: For TCR beta chains, V- and J-gene trimming was later linked to a missense DCLRE1C variant. It was reported in a later analysis that an Asian-associated ancestry cluster showed fewer N-insertions than the roughly 660-donor mean.

Notes on this clone: Its antigen is currently unknown.

The PCR was carried out with 60 Vbeta primers and 13 Jbeta primers. Using immunoSEQ multiplex PCR, the repertoire was profiled, and TCRdb retains in-frame clones only, with some absent. The data show approximately 170,000 clones, with around three quarters seen just once and 1.6% held by the top ten. The CDR3 has 15 amino acids. CDR1 LNHDA and CDR2 SQIVND come from the germline V gene (reference sequence). V lost 3 bases and J lost 0, with 9 bases in between. This rearrangement joins TRBV19 to TRBJ2-1; a weak D match, TRBD1 (6 bases). Sequenced input: PBMCs. The sequence was collected from a woman in her late teens or twenties in good health and CMV-seronegative. The chain's CDR3 is CASSMGHRSYNEQFF. CDR3 sequence (DNA): TGTGCCAGTAGTATGGGACACCGCTCCTACAATGAGCAGTTCTTC.